Sequencing of this T cell receptor beta chain was carried out in a study of blood T cell repertoires in COVID-19. Study at large: From the United States, Italy and Spain came samples of acute and convalescent COVID-19. Sample material is recorded as cDNA or gDNA derived from T cells, B-cell-depleted T cells, or PBMCs.

The CDR3 is 11 amino acids. V was shortened by 5 bases and J by 10 bases, with 12 bases between the two germline ends. CDR1 DFQATT and CDR2 SNEGSKA come from the germline V gene (reference sequence). Per the original methods: Nucleated cell number was recorded as an estimate derived from reference gene primer amplification. Profiling relied on immunoSEQ multiplex PCR, and the TCRdb table lists in-frame clones only, not all of them. From that table come the V and J calls and clone size; the DNA was used to work out D and trimming. The repertoire holds 470,000 or so clones, with approximately 85% as singletons.

Specimen: peripheral blood. The chain recombines TRBV20-1 with TRBJ2-1; maybe TRBD1 (5 bases). The receptor was derived from a human donor in a cohort sampled during active COVID-19. The CDR3 DNA is TGCAGTGCTCTAAACAGACAGGAGCAGTTCTTC. Translating it yields CSALNRQEQFF.